These T cell receptor beta chains were read from a single sample in a study of T-cell memory formation after mild COVID-19. Each CDR3 protein gets one entry after TCRdb re-called the 5' RACE reads with MiXCR. Of about 68,000 distinct CDR3 sequences listed, roughly 17% are singletons. The sequenced material came from PBMCs or a T cell subset sorted from them (not recorded which). These TCRs come from an adult woman who had mild COVID-19 (a few samples of this study predate the infection). Cell type and time point are not known. CDR3s include the opening cysteine and the closing phenylalanine or tryptophan. A D gene is named only where the DNA matches it firmly. Clone sizes are given selectively: once, few, many, or a class where the clone is expanded.

len	d_gene	abundance	v_gene	j_gene	CDR3aa	CDR3nt
15	TRBD2	-	TRBV4-1	TRBJ2-7	CASSTIAGGPREQYF	TGCGCCAGCAGCACGATAGCGGGGGGGCCGCGCGAGCAGTACTTC
16	TRBD1	-	TRBV7-3	TRBJ1-3	CASSSTGGLAGNTIYF	TGTGCCAGCAGCTCGACAGGGGGCCTAGCTGGAAACACCATATATTTT
15	TRBD1	-	TRBV7-9	TRBJ2-1	CASSFGTGAYNEQFF	TGTGCCAGCAGCTTTGGGACAGGGGCGTACAATGAGCAGTTCTTC
16	-	-	TRBV19	TRBJ1-5	CASRSGIPGGNQPQHF	TGTGCCAGTCGGTCAGGAATCCCCGGCGGCAATCAGCCCCAGCATTTT
13	TRBD2	few	TRBV13	TRBJ2-5	CASSVGLEETQYF	TGTGCCAGCAGCGTAGGACTAGAAGAGACCCAGTACTTC
16	-	few	TRBV7-6	TRBJ2-5	CASSLGEFGGLETQYF	TGTGCCAGCAGCTTAGGAGAGTTCGGGGGCCTGGAGACCCAGTACTTC
15	TRBD2	-	TRBV7-2	TRBJ2-7	CASSLGGGSSYEQYF	TGTGCCAGCAGCTTAGGCGGGGGAAGCTCCTACGAGCAGTACTTC
11	-	-	TRBV6-6	TRBJ2-3	CASSYGDTQYF	TGTGCCAGCAGTTACGGAGATACGCAGTATTTT
14	TRBD1	-	TRBV4-1	TRBJ1-1	CASSQDPGQVEAFF	TGCGCCAGCAGCCAAGATCCCGGACAGGTTGAAGCTTTCTTT
16	TRBD2	few	TRBV12-3/TRBV12-4	TRBJ2-2	CASKTTGTRDTGELFF	TGTGCCAGCAAAACTACCGGGACTAGAGACACCGGGGAGCTGTTTTTT
14	-	few	TRBV5-1	TRBJ2-5	CASSVHGAQETQYF	TGCGCCAGCAGCGTCCACGGCGCCCAAGAGACCCAGTACTTC
14	-	-	TRBV12-3/TRBV12-4	TRBJ2-7	CASSFGVVAYEQYF	TGTGCCAGCAGTTTCGGGGTGGTTGCCTACGAGCAGTACTTC
13	-	few	TRBV12-3/TRBV12-4	TRBJ2-1	CASGRANYNEQFF	TGTGCCAGCGGCCGAGCTAACTACAATGAGCAGTTCTTC
16	TRBD2	few	TRBV27	TRBJ2-5	CASSPRTSGVAETQYF	TGTGCCAGCAGTCCGCGGACTAGCGGGGTGGCAGAGACCCAGTACTTC
12	-	few	TRBV4-1	TRBJ1-3	CASSLNGNTIYF	TGCGCCAGCAGCCTGAATGGAAACACCATATATTTT
18	TRBD2	-	TRBV12-3/TRBV12-4	TRBJ2-3	CASSSTSGGAYSTDTQYF	TGTGCCAGCAGTTCGACTAGCGGGGGGGCCTATAGCACAGATACGCAGTATTTT
15	-	-	TRBV5-1	TRBJ2-4	CASSSPDLAKNIQYF	TGCGCCAGCAGCTCCCCCGATCTAGCCAAAAACATTCAGTACTTC
15	TRBD2	-	TRBV5-6	TRBJ2-7	CASSPETSGYDEQYF	TGTGCCAGCAGCCCCGAGACTAGCGGGTACGACGAGCAGTACTTC
13	-	few	TRBV3-1	TRBJ2-7	CASSSPLGREQYF	TGTGCCAGCAGCTCCCCCCTGGGTCGCGAGCAGTACTTC
17	-	-	TRBV2	TRBJ1-5	CASSDTPNRAFNQPQHF	TGTGCCAGCAGTGATACTCCCAACAGGGCTTTTAATCAGCCCCAGCATTTT
12	-	many	TRBV19	TRBJ2-3	CASSVPGDTQYF	TGTGCCAGTAGTGTTCCGGGGGATACGCAGTATTTT
15	-	few	TRBV4-2	TRBJ2-7	CASSQGGLLTDEQYF	TGTGCCAGCAGCCAAGGGGGACTTCTTACAGACGAGCAGTACTTC
17	TRBD2	few	TRBV7-9	TRBJ2-3	CASSLFGLAGGGDTQYF	TGTGCCAGCAGCTTATTCGGACTAGCGGGGGGAGGAGATACGCAGTATTTT
15	-	once	TRBV4-3	TRBJ2-7	CASSPTVADYYEQYF	TGCGCCAGCAGCCCGACAGTGGCGGATTATTACGAGCAGTACTTC
14	-	few	TRBV5-4	TRBJ2-1	CASSSSGRVNEQFF	TGTGCCAGCAGCTCGTCGGGTCGGGTCAATGAGCAGTTCTTC
14	TRBD2	-	TRBV11-2	TRBJ2-2	CAWGGLVKPGELFF	TGTGCCTGGGGGGGACTAGTGAAACCCGGGGAGCTGTTTTTT
13	-	few	TRBV20-1	TRBJ2-7	CSARADGAYEQYF	TGCAGTGCTAGAGCGGACGGAGCCTACGAGCAGTACTTC
13	-	-	TRBV6-5	TRBJ1-2	CASSTTRSEGYTF	TGTGCCAGCAGTACGACCCGCTCAGAGGGCTACACCTTC
15	TRBD1	-	TRBV7-6	TRBJ2-5	CASSSYRGFQETQYF	TGTGCCAGCAGCTCATACAGGGGTTTCCAAGAGACCCAGTACTTC
17	TRBD2	-	TRBV5-1	TRBJ2-3	CASSLEATSGLPDTQYF	TGCGCCAGCAGCTTGGAGGCGACTAGCGGGTTACCAGATACGCAGTATTTT
15	TRBD1	medium-sized	TRBV6-2/TRBV6-3	TRBJ2-3	CASSYSGQGTDTQYF	TGTGCCAGCAGTTACTCCGGACAGGGCACAGATACGCAGTATTTT
17	TRBD2	-	TRBV5-1	TRBJ2-5	CASSYGLAGPQEETQYF	TGCGCCAGCAGCTATGGACTAGCGGGTCCCCAGGAAGAGACCCAGTACTTC
16	TRBD1	-	TRBV27	TRBJ1-2	CASSLLGTGGNYGYTF	TGTGCCAGCAGTTTATTGGGAACAGGGGGCAACTATGGCTACACCTTC
15	TRBD2	few	TRBV5-1	TRBJ2-1	CASSLTSGPYNEQFF	TGCGCCAGCAGCTTGACTAGCGGACCCTACAATGAGCAGTTCTTC
16	TRBD2	medium-sized	TRBV4-3	TRBJ2-7	CASSLGLAGETYEQYF	TGCGCCAGCAGCCTCGGGCTAGCGGGGGAGACCTACGAGCAGTACTTC
14	TRBD1	-	TRBV6-5	TRBJ2-3	CASSMGQGTDTQYF	TGTGCCAGCAGTATGGGACAGGGAACAGATACGCAGTATTTT
14	TRBD1	many	TRBV6-5	TRBJ2-2	CASSWTGETGELFF	TGTGCCAGCAGCTGGACAGGGGAGACCGGGGAGCTGTTTTTT
14	-	few	TRBV6-6	TRBJ1-2	CASSYSTDPWGYTF	TGTGCCAGCAGTTACTCGACCGACCCATGGGGCTACACCTTC
13	-	-	TRBV24-1	TRBJ1-2	CATSDSTGNGYTF	TGTGCCACCAGTGATTCAACCGGGAATGGCTACACCTTC
15	TRBD1	-	TRBV4-1	TRBJ2-7	CASSPSGTGAHEQYF	TGCGCCAGCAGCCCATCAGGGACAGGGGCCCACGAGCAGTACTTC
16	TRBD2	few	TRBV4-1	TRBJ2-3	CASSPYSGSMTDTQYF	TGCGCCAGCAGCCCTTATAGCGGGAGTATGACAGATACGCAGTATTTT
19	TRBD1	few	TRBV7-9	TRBJ1-4	CASSPTLTTGQGYEEKLFF	TGTGCCAGCAGCCCAACTCTAACAACGGGACAGGGTTATGAGGAAAAACTGTTTTTT
17	-	few	TRBV6-6	TRBJ2-1	CASSYPGLFGSYNEQFF	TGTGCCAGCAGTTACCCCGGGCTATTTGGCTCCTACAATGAGCAGTTCTTC
17	TRBD1	-	TRBV11-2	TRBJ2-4	CASSSPEQGAGKNIQYF	TGTGCCAGCAGCTCGCCGGAGCAGGGGGCAGGCAAAAACATTCAGTACTTC
16	TRBD1	few	TRBV5-6	TRBJ2-5	CASSYDRVDGQETQYF	TGTGCCAGCAGCTACGACAGGGTGGATGGCCAAGAGACCCAGTACTTC
13	-	few	TRBV4-1	TRBJ2-1	CASSQDPYNEQFF	TGCGCCAGCAGCCAAGACCCCTACAATGAGCAGTTCTTC
13	-	-	TRBV4-2	TRBJ2-7	CASSQDAQYEQYF	TGTGCCAGCAGCCAAGATGCACAGTACGAGCAGTACTTC
14	-	few	TRBV20-1	TRBJ2-7	CSASIADGSYEQYF	TGCAGTGCTTCAATAGCGGATGGCTCCTACGAGCAGTACTTC
13	-	-	TRBV19	TRBJ1-1	CASSIQMNTEAFF	TGTGCCAGTAGTATACAGATGAACACTGAAGCTTTCTTT
13	-	many	TRBV7-2	TRBJ2-2	CASSLSGTGELFF	TGTGCCAGCAGCTTATCGGGCACCGGGGAGCTGTTTTTT
15	TRBD1	few	TRBV3-1	TRBJ2-7	CASSPGTASSYEQYF	TGTGCCAGCAGCCCCGGGACAGCTAGCTCCTACGAGCAGTACTTC
17	TRBD1	few	TRBV7-9	TRBJ2-1	CASSAGVGTGIDNEQFF	TGTGCCAGCAGCGCTGGGGTCGGGACAGGGATAGACAATGAGCAGTTCTTC
15	-	-	TRBV7-2	TRBJ2-4	CASSTRREKGDIQYF	TGTGCCAGCAGCACACGTAGGGAGAAGGGGGACATTCAGTACTTC
17	-	few	TRBV24-1	TRBJ2-2	CAVGSLVVGLNTGELFF	TGTGCTGTCGGAAGTTTGGTCGTTGGCTTAAACACCGGGGAGCTGTTTTTT
14	TRBD2	-	TRBV12-3/TRBV12-4	TRBJ2-1	CASTHRDYYNEQFF	TGTGCCAGTACCCACCGGGACTATTACAATGAGCAGTTCTTC